The clone carrying this T cell receptor (beta chain) was seen more than once but under ten times. Its cognate antigen is unknown. Unique molecular identifiers were built into the TCR beta cDNA libraries. A population of about 0.85 to 11 million T cells gave rise to about half a million cDNA molecules. TCRdb reprocessed the PCR reads with MiXCR, giving one entry per CDR3 protein. The profile shows about 760,000 distinct CDR3 sequences, roughly 27% of them singletons. The sample is drawn from a study of post-analysis software for immune sequencing data. Overall study findings and caveats: Samples made in the same batch grouped tightly together by F measure. In patients, roughly five TRBV segments were more frequent than in controls, with TRBV5-6, TRBV5-1 and TRBV20-1 among them.

The CDR3 spans 14 residues. Germline V gene lookup returns CDR1 DFQATT and CDR2 SNEGSKA (reference sequence). V gave up 5 bases and J gave up 2 bases, with 14 bases separating them. Source material: blood. The V call is TRBV20-1, the J call TRBJ2-3, with D possibly called TRBD1 or TRBD2 (5 bases each). The source is a girl aged 10-17 years with multiple sclerosis. Here the CDR3 DNA reads TGCAGTGCTGATACGTTGGGGGACACAGATACGCAGTATTTT. Amino acids: CSADTLGDTDTQYF.